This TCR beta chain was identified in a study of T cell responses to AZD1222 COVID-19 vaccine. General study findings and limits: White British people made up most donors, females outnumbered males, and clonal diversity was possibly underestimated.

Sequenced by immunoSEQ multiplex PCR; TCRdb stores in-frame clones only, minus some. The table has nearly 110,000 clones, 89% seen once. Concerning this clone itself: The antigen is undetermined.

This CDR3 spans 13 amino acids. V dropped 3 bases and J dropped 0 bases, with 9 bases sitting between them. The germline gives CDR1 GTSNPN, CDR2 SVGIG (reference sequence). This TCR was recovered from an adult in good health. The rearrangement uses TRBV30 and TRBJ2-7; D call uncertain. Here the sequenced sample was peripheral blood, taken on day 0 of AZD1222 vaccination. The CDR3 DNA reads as TGTGCCTGGAGAGACCCACCCTCCTACGAGCAGTACTTC. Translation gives CAWRDPPSYEQYF.